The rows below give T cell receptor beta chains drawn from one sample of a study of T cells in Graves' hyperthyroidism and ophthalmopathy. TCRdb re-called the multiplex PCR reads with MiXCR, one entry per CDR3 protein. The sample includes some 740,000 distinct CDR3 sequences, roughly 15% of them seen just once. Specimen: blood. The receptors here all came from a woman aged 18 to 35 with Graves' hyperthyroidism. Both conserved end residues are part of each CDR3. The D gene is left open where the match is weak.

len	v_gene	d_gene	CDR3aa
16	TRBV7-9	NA	CASSLGDRGLKETQYF
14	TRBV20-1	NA	CSAKGRETHNEQFF
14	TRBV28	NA	CASSTISKNYGYTF
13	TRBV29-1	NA	CSVEVNAVDTQYF
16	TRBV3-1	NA	CASSQGGVLGYTEAFF
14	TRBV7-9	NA	CASRFDRSNEKLFF
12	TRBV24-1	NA	CAAGRDSAEQYF
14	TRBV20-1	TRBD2	CSARGLGISYEQYF
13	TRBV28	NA	CASSLPTGQSKTF
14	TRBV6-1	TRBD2	CASSKTFSGYEQYF
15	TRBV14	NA	CASSQAPSSYNEQFF
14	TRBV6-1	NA	CASSERGNREPQHF
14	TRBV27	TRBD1	CASSWSGQGYGYTF
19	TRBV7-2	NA	CASSLGGTRAGWRNTEAFF
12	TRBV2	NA	CASSEESYGYTF
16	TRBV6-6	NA	CASSYSMSAGFREQYF
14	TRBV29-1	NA	CSVEDTRASYEQYF
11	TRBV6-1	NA	CASVQDYGYTF
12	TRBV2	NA	CASTQGLSEQYF
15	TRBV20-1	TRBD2	CSASISGRTTDTQYF
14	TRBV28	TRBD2	CASSRSGVGDTQYF
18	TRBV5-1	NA	CASSLAEFTAPLKPEQFF
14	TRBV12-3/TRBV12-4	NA	CASSSRGGGQPQHF
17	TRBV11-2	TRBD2	CASSLVSAGGRVAIQYF
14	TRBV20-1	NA	CSATFGTIAYEQYF
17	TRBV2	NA	CASSSLEPFTLTDEQFF
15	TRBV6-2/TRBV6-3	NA	CASSYSGQTDYGYTF
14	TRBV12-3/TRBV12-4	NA	CASTQWGASYEQYF
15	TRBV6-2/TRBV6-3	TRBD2	CASRGVGGPQETQYF
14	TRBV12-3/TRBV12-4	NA	CASRRDGVTGELFF
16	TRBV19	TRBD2	CASSIRTSGIGKTQYF
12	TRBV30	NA	CAWSVRAYEQYF
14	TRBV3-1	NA	CASSQAGSHYGYTF
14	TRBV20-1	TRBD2	CSARASGSRYEQYF
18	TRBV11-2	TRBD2	CASSFPGLAGLRGHEQFF
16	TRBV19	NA	CASSMGRHRSTDTQYF
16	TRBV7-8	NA	CASSRRTRGRENIQYF
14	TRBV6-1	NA	CASKGRGTNHEQYF
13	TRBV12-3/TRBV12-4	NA	CASRTDYNSPLHF
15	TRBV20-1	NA	CSARDWRGRDEKLFF
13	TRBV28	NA	CATLRDNQETQYF
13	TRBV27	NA	CASSFQIYTEAFF
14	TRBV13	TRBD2	CASSQASGDNEQFF
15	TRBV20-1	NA	CSANGFRDRNQPQHF
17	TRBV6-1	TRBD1	CASLGTGGAGSYNEQFF
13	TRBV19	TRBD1	CASKFRGRAEAFF
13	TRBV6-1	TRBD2	CASKAGGGDTQYF
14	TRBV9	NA	CASSVAKENTEAFF